The present TCR beta chain was sequenced within a study of T cells after yellow fever vaccination. This clonotype was seen only a few times. TCRdb analysed the 5' RACE reads with MiXCR anew, one entry per CDR3 protein. This sample has over 110,000 distinct CDR3 sequences, with around 7.7% found just once. The receptor comes from a man between 25 and 39 years old who received the YFV17D yellow fever vaccine. Sample: CD4+ T cells sorted from PBMCs, taken 5 days after the yellow fever booster vaccination.

The DNA of the CDR3 is TGTGCCATCAGTTATGGACAGGGTCTCTACGAGCAGTACTTC. This translates into CAISYGQGLYEQYF. This sequence joins TRBV10-3 and TRBJ2-7; 8 nucleotides match TRBD1. The CDR3 is 14 residues long. Germline assignment: CDR1 ENHRY and CDR2 SYGVKD. V lost 5 bases and J lost 3; bases outside the gene matches: 6.